Listed below are T cell receptor beta chains from one sample, sequenced in a study of a mutant IDH1 vaccine in newly diagnosed glioma. Data came from immunoSEQ multiplex PCR; TCRdb stores just in-frame clones and leaves some out. The table includes roughly 16,000 clones, around four fifths detected once. Specimen: PBMCs, collected from a glioma patient treated with radiotherapy, temozolomide or both. The receptors were sampled from a man aged 35 to 55 with glioma. CDR3s include the opening cysteine and the closing phenylalanine or tryptophan.

j_gene	v_gene	CDR3aa
TRBJ2-7	TRBV4-2	CASSRTGSGEQYF
TRBJ1-5	TRBV7-2	CASSLRTSGGNQPQHF
TRBJ2-5	TRBV7-9	CASSLGTGETQYF
TRBJ2-4	TRBV5-1	CASSLEQGLNIQYF
TRBJ1-4	TRBV19	CASRNRGESEKLFF
TRBJ1-2	TRBV5-4	CASSLGDRDLYGYTF
TRBJ1-3	TRBV2	CASSEEAGLGGAIYF
TRBJ2-1	TRBV27	CASSIGTSGSLNEQFF
TRBJ2-2	TRBV9	CASSVGQRTGELFF
TRBJ2-1	TRBV10-2	CASLPPGGLNEQFF
TRBJ2-4	TRBV19	CASKGQGSFQYF
TRBJ2-5	TRBV11-2	CASSGGEVAGAETQYF
TRBJ2-5	TRBV9	CASSVVPGVETQYF
TRBJ2-2	TRBV29-1	CSVEGRAGELFF
TRBJ2-1	TRBV27	CASMGQGGLNNEQFF
TRBJ2-1	TRBV28	CASSPLTGRYNEQFF
TRBJ1-1	TRBV29-1	CSMTPLNTEAFF
TRBJ2-7	TRBV7-9	CASSPTASYEQYF
TRBJ1-5	TRBV4-1	CASSQGLGQPQHF
TRBJ1-5	TRBV5-1	CASSLVAGDQPQHF
TRBJ2-1	TRBV4-3	CASSQELLAGGHEQFF
TRBJ2-3	TRBV5-1	CASSLGLSTDTQYF
TRBJ1-2	TRBV19	CASSPRRGDGYTF
TRBJ2-2	TRBV14	CASSQLLAGLGELFF
TRBJ2-2	TRBV30	CAHRRANTGELFF
TRBJ2-1	TRBV5-4	CASRGRGGAEAYNEQFF
TRBJ1-5	TRBV4-3	CASSQYPRQPQHF
TRBJ1-5	TRBV4-1	CASSQDWPINQPQHF
TRBJ2-1	TRBV12-5	CASGMDSYNEQFF
TRBJ2-7	TRBV10-3	CAIKTEGTGREQYF
TRBJ1-3	TRBV18	CASSPGQGARGTIYF
TRBJ2-1	TRBV7-9	CASSLFALAGGDNEQFF
TRBJ2-7	TRBV7-2	CASSFRGLNYEQYF
TRBJ2-2	TRBV5-4	CASSLVPEINTGELFF
TRBJ1-1	TRBV11-2	CASSIEPGRLNTEAFF
TRBJ2-5	TRBV12-5	CASGLVRGPSAPETQYF
TRBJ2-1	TRBV11-2	CASSPDQVYNEQFF